The source of this T cell receptor beta chain is a study of blood T cells in healthy people across ages. Study-wide points: The long-lived group displayed more naive CD4+ cells, plus higher diversity, than the aged donors did.

The CDR3 is 14 residues long. Trimming shortened V by 4 bases and J by 9 bases, and 19 bases separated the two germline ends. Germline-derived CDR1 and CDR2 are SGHRS and YFSETQ. Sample-barcoded 5' priming and a J-beta primer mix drove a second PCR of roughly 6 to 12 cycles. In TCRdb, the 5' RACE reads were re-called with MiXCR into one record per CDR3 protein. Of roughly 700,000 distinct CDR3 sequences listed, approximately 25% are singletons. Per-sample yields of isolated PBMCs were at least 6 million. About this clonotype: Its target is unknown.

These data are also associated with another study on T cells of mothers and their children. That report adds: The study recruited a few healthy Caucasian mothers and their six children as donors.

Sequencing used blood. This chain links TRBV5-1 with TRBJ2-5, with D possibly matching TRBD2 (6 bases). This receptor was obtained from a boy aged 5-17 years in good health. DNA for the CDR3: TGCGCCAGCAGCCCTACTAGCAGCGTCGAGGCCCAGTACTTC. Amino acid sequence: CASSPTSSVEAQYF.